This T cell receptor (beta chain) emerged from a study of T cell responses to AZD1222 COVID-19 vaccine. Whole-study results and caveats: Nearly half of unique spike-specific TCRs reportedly avoided B.1.351 and B.1.1.7 mutated regions. Scientists sampled the repertoires only once the peak T cell response had passed. Clonal diversity was possibly underestimated, and the donors were mostly white British, with more females. At 160-218 and 743-854, vaccine-associated CD4 TCRs were dominant, and they spanned spike.

This clone has just a few counts. Its antigen is unknown. Clones were read by immunoSEQ multiplex PCR, and TCRdb kept only the in-frame ones, dropping some. The sample holds 95,000 to 100,000 clones, around nine tenths seen once. Per germline, CDR1 SEHNR and CDR2 FQNEAQ (reference sequence). Trimming removed 1 base at V and 5 bases at J, with 9 bases between. This CDR3 comprises 14 residues. This receptor was taken from an adult in good health. The sequencing used peripheral blood, collected on day 0 of AZD1222 vaccination. The chain employs TRBV7-9 and TRBJ2-1; D perhaps matches TRBD2 (6 bases). The CDR3 is CASSLVLAHNEQFF. CDR3 DNA: TGTGCCAGCAGCTTAGTACTAGCCCACAATGAGCAGTTCTTC.